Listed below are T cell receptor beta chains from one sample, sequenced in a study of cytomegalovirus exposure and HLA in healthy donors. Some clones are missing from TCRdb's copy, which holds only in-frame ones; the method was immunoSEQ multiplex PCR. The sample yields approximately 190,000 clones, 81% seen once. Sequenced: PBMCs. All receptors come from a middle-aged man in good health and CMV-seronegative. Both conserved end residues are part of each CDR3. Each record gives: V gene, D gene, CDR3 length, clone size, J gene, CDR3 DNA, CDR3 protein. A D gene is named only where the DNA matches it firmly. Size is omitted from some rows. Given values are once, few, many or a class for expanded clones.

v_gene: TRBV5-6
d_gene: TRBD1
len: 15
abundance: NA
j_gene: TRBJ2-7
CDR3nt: TGTGCCAGCAGCTACCGAGGACAGGGGGATTACGAGCGGTACTTC
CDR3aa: CASSYRGQGDYERYF

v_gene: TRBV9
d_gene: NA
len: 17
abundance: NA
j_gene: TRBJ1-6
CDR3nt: TGTGCCAGCAGCGCCTCCTCCGGGGTATTTTATAATTCACCCCTCCACTTT
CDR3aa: CASSASSGVFYNSPLHF

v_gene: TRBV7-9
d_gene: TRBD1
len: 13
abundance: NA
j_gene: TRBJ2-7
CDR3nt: TGTGCCAGCAGCTTTGACAGGGACTACGAGCAGTACTTC
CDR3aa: CASSFDRDYEQYF

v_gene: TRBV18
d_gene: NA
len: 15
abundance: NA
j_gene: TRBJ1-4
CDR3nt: TGTGCCAGCTCACCAGGAGGGGCCACTAATGAAAAACTGTTTTTT
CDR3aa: CASSPGGATNEKLFF

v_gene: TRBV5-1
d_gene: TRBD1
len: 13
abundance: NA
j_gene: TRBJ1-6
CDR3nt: TGCGCCAGCAGCCTTAGGGGGCTAGGACCCCTCCACTTT
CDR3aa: CASSLRGLGPLHF

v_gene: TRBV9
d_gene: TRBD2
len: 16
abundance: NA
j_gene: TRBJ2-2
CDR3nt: TGTGCCAGCAGCGTGTCGAACGGGGGGGCTCCCGGGGAGCTGTTTTTT
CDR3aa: CASSVSNGGAPGELFF

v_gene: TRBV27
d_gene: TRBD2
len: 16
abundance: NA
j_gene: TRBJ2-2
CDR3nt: TGTGCCAGCAGCGGTCGGGGGCTAGCGGGAACCGGGGAGCTGTTTTTT
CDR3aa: CASSGRGLAGTGELFF

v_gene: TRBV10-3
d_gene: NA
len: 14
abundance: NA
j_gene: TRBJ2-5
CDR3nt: TGTGCCACCAGGTTACCACAGGCCCAAGAGACCCAGTACTTC
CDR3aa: CATRLPQAQETQYF

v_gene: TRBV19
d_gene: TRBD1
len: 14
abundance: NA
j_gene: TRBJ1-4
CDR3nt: TGTGCCAGTAGTAGAGGACAGGATCCAAGGAAACTGTTTTTT
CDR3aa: CASSRGQDPRKLFF

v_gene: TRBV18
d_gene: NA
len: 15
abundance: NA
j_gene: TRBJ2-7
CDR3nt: TGTGCCAGCTCACCAGTTCAGGGGACGGCACACGAGCAGTACTTC
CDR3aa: CASSPVQGTAHEQYF

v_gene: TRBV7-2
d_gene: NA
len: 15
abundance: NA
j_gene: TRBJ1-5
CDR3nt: TGTGCCAGCAGCTTATGGTCCGGGGGCAATCAGCCCCAGCATTTT
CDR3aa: CASSLWSGGNQPQHF

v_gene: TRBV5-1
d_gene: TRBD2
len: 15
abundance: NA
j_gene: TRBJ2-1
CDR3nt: TGCGCCAGCAGCGCGGCTAGCGGGCCTGGTTATGAGCAGTTCTTC
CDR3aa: CASSAASGPGYEQFF

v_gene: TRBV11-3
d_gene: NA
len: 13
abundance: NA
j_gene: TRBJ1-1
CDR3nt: TGTGCCAGCAGCTTTGATCGCGACACTGAAGCTTTCTTT
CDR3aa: CASSFDRDTEAFF

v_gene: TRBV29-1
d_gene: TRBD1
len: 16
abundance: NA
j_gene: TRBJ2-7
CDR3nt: TGCAGCGTTGAAGACGTTTTCGGGACAGGGGCCACCGAGCAGTACTTC
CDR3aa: CSVEDVFGTGATEQYF

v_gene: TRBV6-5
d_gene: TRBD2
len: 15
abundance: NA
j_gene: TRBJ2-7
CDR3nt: TGTGCCAGCAGTTACTCCCCGGGGGGCTCCTACGAGCAGTACTTC
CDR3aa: CASSYSPGGSYEQYF

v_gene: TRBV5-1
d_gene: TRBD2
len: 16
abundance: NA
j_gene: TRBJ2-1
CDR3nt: TGCGCCAGCAGCTTGCGAGCGGGGGGTGCCGACAATGAGCAGTTCTTC
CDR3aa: CASSLRAGGADNEQFF

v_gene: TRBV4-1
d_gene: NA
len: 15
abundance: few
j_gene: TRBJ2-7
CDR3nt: TGCGCCAGCAGCCAAGAATTGAGGGATGGCTACGAGCAGTACTTC
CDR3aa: CASSQELRDGYEQYF

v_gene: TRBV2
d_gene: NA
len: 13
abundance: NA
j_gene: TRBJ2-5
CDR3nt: TGTGCCAGCAGCTCAGGGGTTGGAGAGACCCAGTACTTC
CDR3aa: CASSSGVGETQYF

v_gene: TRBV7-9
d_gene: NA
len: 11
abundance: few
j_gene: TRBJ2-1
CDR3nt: TGTTCCAGCAGCGACGACAGGCCCAGTTTCTTC
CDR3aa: CSSSDDRPSFF

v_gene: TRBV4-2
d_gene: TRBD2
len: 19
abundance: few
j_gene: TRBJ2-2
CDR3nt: TGTGCCAGCAGCCAAACTTTTAGCGGGGGGGCGACCAACACCGGGGAGCTGTTTTTT
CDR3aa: CASSQTFSGGATNTGELFF

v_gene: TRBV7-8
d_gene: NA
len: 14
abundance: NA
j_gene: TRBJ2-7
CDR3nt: TGTGCCAGCAGCTTAGAGCAGGGCGCCTACGAGCAGTACTTC
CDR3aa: CASSLEQGAYEQYF

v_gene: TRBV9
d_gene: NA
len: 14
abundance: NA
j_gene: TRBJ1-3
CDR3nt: TGTGCCAGCAGCGTGAGGGCATCTGGAAACACCATATATTTT
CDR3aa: CASSVRASGNTIYF

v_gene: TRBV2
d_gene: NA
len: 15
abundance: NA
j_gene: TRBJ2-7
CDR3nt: TGTGCCAGCAGTGAACAGCTTGGACAGCTATACGAGCAGTACTTC
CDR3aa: CASSEQLGQLYEQYF

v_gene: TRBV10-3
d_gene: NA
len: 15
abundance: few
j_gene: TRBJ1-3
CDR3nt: TGTGCCATCAGTGGAACGGATCTAGCTGGAAACACCATATATTTT
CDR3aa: CAISGTDLAGNTIYF

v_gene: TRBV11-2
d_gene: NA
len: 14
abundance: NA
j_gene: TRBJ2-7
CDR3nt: TGTGCCAGCAGCCTAGACTGGAGCTCCTACGAGCAGTACTTC
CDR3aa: CASSLDWSSYEQYF

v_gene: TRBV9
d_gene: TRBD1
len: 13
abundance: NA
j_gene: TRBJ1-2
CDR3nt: TGTGCCAGCAGCCCAGGGGGGTATGTTGGCTACACCTTC
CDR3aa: CASSPGGYVGYTF

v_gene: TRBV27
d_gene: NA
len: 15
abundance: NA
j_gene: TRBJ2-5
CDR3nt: TGTGCCACTGGGGGTAGCGGAGTGACTAAAGAGACCCAGTACTTC
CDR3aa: CATGGSGVTKETQYF

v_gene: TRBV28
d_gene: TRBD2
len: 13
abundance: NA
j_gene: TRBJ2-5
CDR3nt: TGTGCCAGTGGTACACAGGCCCTGGGGGGGCAGTACTTC
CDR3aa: CASGTQALGGQYF

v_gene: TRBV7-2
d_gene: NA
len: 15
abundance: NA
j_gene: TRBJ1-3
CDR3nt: TGTGCCAGCAGCTTGGGGACTCTCTCAGGAAACACCATATATTTT
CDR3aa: CASSLGTLSGNTIYF

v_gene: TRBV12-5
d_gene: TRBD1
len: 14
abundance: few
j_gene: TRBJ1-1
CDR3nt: TGTGCTAGTGTCCCGGGACAGGGCGACACTGAAGCTTTCTTT
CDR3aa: CASVPGQGDTEAFF

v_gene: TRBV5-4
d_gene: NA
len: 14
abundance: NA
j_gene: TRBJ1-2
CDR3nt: TGTCCCAGCAGCTTGGCTAACAGGCTCTATGGCTACACCTTC
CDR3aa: CPSSLANRLYGYTF

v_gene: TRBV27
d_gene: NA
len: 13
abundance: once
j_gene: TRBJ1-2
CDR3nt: TGTGCCAGCAGTTTTATCGGTAACTATGGCTACACCTTC
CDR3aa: CASSFIGNYGYTF

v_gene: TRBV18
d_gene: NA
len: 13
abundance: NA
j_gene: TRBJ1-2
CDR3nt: TGTGCCAGCTCATCAACGGGTGGCAATGGCTACACCTTC
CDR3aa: CASSSTGGNGYTF

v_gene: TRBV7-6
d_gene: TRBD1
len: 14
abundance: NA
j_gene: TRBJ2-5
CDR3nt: TGTGCCAGCAGTCGGGACAGGCTCCAAGAGACCCAGTACTTC
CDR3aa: CASSRDRLQETQYF

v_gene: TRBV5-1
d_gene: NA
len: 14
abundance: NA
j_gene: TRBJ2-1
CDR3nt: TGCGCCAGCAGCTTGGACGGACACTACAATGAGCAGTTCTTC
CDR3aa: CASSLDGHYNEQFF

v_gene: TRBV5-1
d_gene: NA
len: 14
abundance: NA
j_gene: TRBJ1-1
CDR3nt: TGCGCCAGCAGCGGGCAGGGGATCAACACTGAAGCTTTCTTT
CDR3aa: CASSGQGINTEAFF

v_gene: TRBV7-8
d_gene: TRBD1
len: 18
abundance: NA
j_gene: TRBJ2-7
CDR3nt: TGTGCCAGCAGCCCTTCCATTCAGGGGGCGTTCACCTCCTACGAGCAGTACTTC
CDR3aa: CASSPSIQGAFTSYEQYF

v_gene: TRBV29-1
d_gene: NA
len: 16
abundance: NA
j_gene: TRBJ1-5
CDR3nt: TGCAGCGTCGGGGGTGAGGGTTCGTATAGCAATCAGCCCCAGCATTTT
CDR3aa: CSVGGEGSYSNQPQHF

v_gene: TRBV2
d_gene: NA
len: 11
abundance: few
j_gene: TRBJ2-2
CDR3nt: TGTGCCAGCAGGGTAACTCCGGAGCTGTTTTTT
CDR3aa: CASRVTPELFF

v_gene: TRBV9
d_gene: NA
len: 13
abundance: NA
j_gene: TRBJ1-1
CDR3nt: TGTGCCAGCAGCGGAGGGGGGGACACTGAAGCTTTCTTT
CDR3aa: CASSGGGDTEAFF

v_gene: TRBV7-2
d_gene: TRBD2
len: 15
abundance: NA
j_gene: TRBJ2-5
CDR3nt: TGTGCCAGCAGCTTACCCCTAGCGGGTTTAGAGACCCAGTACTTC
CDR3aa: CASSLPLAGLETQYF

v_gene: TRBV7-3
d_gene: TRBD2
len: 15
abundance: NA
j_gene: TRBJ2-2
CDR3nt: TGTGCCAGCAGCCTCCGGGGGGGCTGGACCGGGGAGCTGTTTTTT
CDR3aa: CASSLRGGWTGELFF

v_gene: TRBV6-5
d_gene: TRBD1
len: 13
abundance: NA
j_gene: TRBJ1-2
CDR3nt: TGTGCCAGCACCCGACTCGGGACAGATGGCTACACCTTC
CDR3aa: CASTRLGTDGYTF